The rows below give T cell receptor beta chains drawn from one sample of a study of blood T cell repertoires in COVID-19. The protocol was immunoSEQ multiplex PCR, while the TCRdb copy is restricted to in-frame clones and leaves out a portion. The repertoire holds 95,000 to 150,000 clones, with 75% to 90% as singletons. Source material: peripheral blood. These receptors originate from a woman of 80 years or more with COVID-19, enrolled during active disease. CDR3s include the opening cysteine and the closing phenylalanine or tryptophan. Each record gives: clone size, V gene, J gene, D gene, CDR3 DNA, CDR3 protein. D genes are given only for firm matches. Expanded clones get a size class; other rows say once, few or many, or leave the size out.

clone_size: -; v_call: TRBV3-1/TRBV3-2; j_call: TRBJ2-3; d_call: -; cdr3_nt: TGTGCCAGCAGCCAAGAGGCTTCCTGGGATACGCAGTATTTT; cdr3_aa: CASSQEASWDTQYF
clone_size: -; v_call: TRBV6-6; j_call: TRBJ2-1; d_call: -; cdr3_nt: TGTGCCAGCATTCTCGGGCTAGCAGCCACCTACAATGAGCAGTTCTTC; cdr3_aa: CASILGLAATYNEQFF
clone_size: -; v_call: TRBV28; j_call: TRBJ1-4; d_call: TRBD1; cdr3_nt: TGTGCCTCAAGGGGACAGGGGGCTGAAAAACTGTTTTTT; cdr3_aa: CASRGQGAEKLFF
clone_size: -; v_call: TRBV5-6; j_call: TRBJ1-2; d_call: TRBD1; cdr3_nt: TGTGCCAGCAGCTTGCACAGGGGGCCCTATGGCTACACCTTC; cdr3_aa: CASSLHRGPYGYTF
clone_size: -; v_call: TRBV19; j_call: TRBJ2-1; d_call: TRBD2; cdr3_nt: TGTGCCAGTAGCCCCGGGACTAGCCAAACCAGGGAGCAGTTCTTC; cdr3_aa: CASSPGTSQTREQFF
clone_size: -; v_call: TRBV6-4; j_call: TRBJ2-3; d_call: -; cdr3_nt: TGTGCCAGCAGTCTGGGCCTCACAGATACGCAGTATTTT; cdr3_aa: CASSLGLTDTQYF
clone_size: -; v_call: TRBV28; j_call: TRBJ2-7; d_call: -; cdr3_nt: TGTGCCAGCAACCCTAGCCCGGGCACAGGGCCCCTAACCGCCTACGAGCAGTACTTC; cdr3_aa: CASNPSPGTGPLTAYEQYF
clone_size: once; v_call: TRBV21-1; j_call: TRBJ2-3; d_call: -; cdr3_nt: TGTGCCAGCAGCAAACTGGCGGCCGGGACTAGCGAAGGGGGAGATACGCAGTATTTT; cdr3_aa: CASSKLAAGTSEGGDTQYF
clone_size: -; v_call: TRBV9; j_call: TRBJ1-1; d_call: TRBD1; cdr3_nt: TGTGCCAGCAGCGTAACAGGGGGATTGAACACTGAAGCTTTCTTT; cdr3_aa: CASSVTGGLNTEAFF
clone_size: -; v_call: TRBV19; j_call: TRBJ1-3; d_call: -; cdr3_nt: TGTGCCAGTGGGCCGACAGCGATTCTCTCTGGAAACACCATATATTTT; cdr3_aa: CASGPTAILSGNTIYF
clone_size: -; v_call: TRBV6-6; j_call: TRBJ1-5; d_call: -; cdr3_nt: TGTGCCAGCAGTTCCAGGGTTAGCAATCAGCCCCAGCATTTT; cdr3_aa: CASSSRVSNQPQHF
clone_size: -; v_call: TRBV7-8; j_call: TRBJ2-7; d_call: -; cdr3_nt: TGTGCCAGCAGCTTACTGGTGCTCTCGACTACTACTTCACCCTACGAGCAGTACTTC; cdr3_aa: CASSLLVLSTTTSPYEQYF
clone_size: -; v_call: TRBV3-1/TRBV3-2; j_call: TRBJ2-7; d_call: -; cdr3_nt: TGTGCCAGCACCAGAGGGGCGGGAAGCTCCTACGAGCAGTACTTC; cdr3_aa: CASTRGAGSSYEQYF
clone_size: -; v_call: TRBV5-1; j_call: TRBJ1-2; d_call: TRBD1; cdr3_nt: TGCGCCACCGCGACAGGGGAGCCTAACTATGGCTACACCTTC; cdr3_aa: CATATGEPNYGYTF
clone_size: -; v_call: TRBV3-1/TRBV3-2; j_call: TRBJ2-1; d_call: TRBD2; cdr3_nt: TGTGCCAGCAGCCAAAGCGGGACGCCCAATGAGCAGTTCTTC; cdr3_aa: CASSQSGTPNEQFF
clone_size: -; v_call: TRBV5-1; j_call: TRBJ1-2; d_call: TRBD1; cdr3_nt: TGCGCCAGCAGCGCGGGACAGAATCCTGGCTACACCTTC; cdr3_aa: CASSAGQNPGYTF
clone_size: few; v_call: TRBV12-3/TRBV12-4; j_call: TRBJ2-7; d_call: -; cdr3_nt: TGTGCCAGCAGTCAAACAGACGAGCAGTACTTC; cdr3_aa: CASSQTDEQYF
clone_size: -; v_call: TRBV27; j_call: TRBJ2-7; d_call: TRBD1; cdr3_nt: TGTGCCAGCAGTCGCGGACAGGGACCCTCCTACGAGCAGTACTTC; cdr3_aa: CASSRGQGPSYEQYF
clone_size: -; v_call: TRBV2; j_call: TRBJ2-2; d_call: TRBD2; cdr3_nt: TGTGCCAGCAGTGAACTTGGGAGCGGGAGAAACACCGGGGAGCTGTTTTTT; cdr3_aa: CASSELGSGRNTGELFF
clone_size: -; v_call: TRBV6-5; j_call: TRBJ2-7; d_call: -; cdr3_nt: TGTGCCAGCAGTTTTTCGGGACTCCCCTACGAGCAGTACTTC; cdr3_aa: CASSFSGLPYEQYF
clone_size: few; v_call: TRBV5-4; j_call: TRBJ2-3; d_call: -; cdr3_nt: TGTGCCAGCAGCTTGGCTCGCGACGCGGGTCGGGATACGCAGTATTTT; cdr3_aa: CASSLARDAGRDTQYF
clone_size: few; v_call: TRBV7-3; j_call: TRBJ2-1; d_call: TRBD2; cdr3_nt: TGTGCCAGCAGCATGCGACTAGCGGAATACAATGAGCAGTTCTTC; cdr3_aa: CASSMRLAEYNEQFF
clone_size: few; v_call: TRBV6-5; j_call: TRBJ1-5; d_call: TRBD1; cdr3_nt: TGTGCCAGCAGTCGCTCGGGACAGAGCAATCAGCCCCAGCATTTT; cdr3_aa: CASSRSGQSNQPQHF
clone_size: -; v_call: TRBV7-2; j_call: TRBJ2-7; d_call: -; cdr3_nt: TGTGCCAGCAGCTTAGCAGTTGCGGGCCACGAGCAGTACTTC; cdr3_aa: CASSLAVAGHEQYF
clone_size: -; v_call: TRBV29-1; j_call: TRBJ2-5; d_call: -; cdr3_nt: TGCAGCGTCGGCCCCGGGTCCCAAGAGACCCAGTACTTC; cdr3_aa: CSVGPGSQETQYF
clone_size: once; v_call: TRBV25-1; j_call: TRBJ1-2; d_call: -; cdr3_nt: TGTGCCAGCAGTGAAAGCTCCTATGGCTACACCTTC; cdr3_aa: CASSESSYGYTF
clone_size: -; v_call: TRBV25-1; j_call: TRBJ1-2; d_call: TRBD1; cdr3_nt: TGTGCCAGCAGTGAATCAGGGGGAGGCTATGGCTACACCTTC; cdr3_aa: CASSESGGGYGYTF
clone_size: -; v_call: TRBV21-1; j_call: TRBJ1-2; d_call: -; cdr3_nt: TGTGCCAGCACCCGAGGCAAAGGGAGGGGTGGCTACACCTTC; cdr3_aa: CASTRGKGRGGYTF
clone_size: -; v_call: TRBV3-1/TRBV3-2; j_call: TRBJ2-5; d_call: -; cdr3_nt: TGTGCCAGCAGCCTGCCGTGGGGGCGGGTGAAGGGGGAGACCCAGTACTTC; cdr3_aa: CASSLPWGRVKGETQYF
clone_size: -; v_call: TRBV7-2; j_call: TRBJ2-7; d_call: -; cdr3_nt: TGTGCCAGCAGCCAGGACTCCGCCTACGAGCAGTACTTC; cdr3_aa: CASSQDSAYEQYF
clone_size: -; v_call: TRBV10-3; j_call: TRBJ2-1; d_call: TRBD1; cdr3_nt: TGTGCCATCCAGGGGGAGCCCTACAATGAGCAGTTCTTC; cdr3_aa: CAIQGEPYNEQFF
clone_size: -; v_call: TRBV5-1; j_call: TRBJ1-1; d_call: TRBD1; cdr3_nt: TGCGCCAGCAGGCAGGGACAGCGTGAAGCTTTCTTT; cdr3_aa: CASRQGQREAFF
clone_size: -; v_call: TRBV28; j_call: TRBJ1-5; d_call: TRBD1; cdr3_nt: TGTGCCAGCAGCCTTTCCGGGACAGGGATTCGGCCCCAGCATTTT; cdr3_aa: CASSLSGTGIRPQHF
clone_size: -; v_call: TRBV6-4; j_call: TRBJ1-6; d_call: -; cdr3_nt: TGTGCCAGCAGTGACAGGGAGGGTTCACCCCTCCACTTT; cdr3_aa: CASSDREGSPLHF
clone_size: -; v_call: TRBV13; j_call: TRBJ2-1; d_call: -; cdr3_nt: TGTGCCAGCAGCTACCGAGGGTATGAGCAGTTCTTC; cdr3_aa: CASSYRGYEQFF
clone_size: -; v_call: TRBV28; j_call: TRBJ2-7; d_call: TRBD2; cdr3_nt: TGTGCCAGCAGCCCCTTGGGACTAGGGTACGAGCAGTACTTC; cdr3_aa: CASSPLGLGYEQYF
clone_size: -; v_call: TRBV6-5; j_call: TRBJ2-7; d_call: -; cdr3_nt: TGTGCCAGCAGCCCCGGGCTTTCGGGGTACGAGCAGTACTTC; cdr3_aa: CASSPGLSGYEQYF
clone_size: -; v_call: TRBV6-5; j_call: TRBJ2-2; d_call: -; cdr3_nt: TGTGCCAGCAGTTTCCGGTCAGGAGGAGGGGAGCTGTTTTTT; cdr3_aa: CASSFRSGGGELFF
clone_size: -; v_call: TRBV11-2; j_call: TRBJ2-7; d_call: -; cdr3_nt: TGTGCCAGCAGCTTAGCCCCGACACTTTACGAGCAGTACTTC; cdr3_aa: CASSLAPTLYEQYF
clone_size: few; v_call: TRBV6-2/TRBV6-3; j_call: TRBJ2-5; d_call: TRBD2; cdr3_nt: TGTGCCAGCAGTTACTCCCCCGGTTCAGCGGGGAACCAAGAGACCCAGTACTTC; cdr3_aa: CASSYSPGSAGNQETQYF
clone_size: -; v_call: TRBV4-3; j_call: TRBJ1-1; d_call: -; cdr3_nt: TGCGCCAGCAGCCAGGGAAGGGGCATGAACACTGAAGCTTTCTTT; cdr3_aa: CASSQGRGMNTEAFF
clone_size: many; v_call: TRBV5-4; j_call: TRBJ2-7; d_call: TRBD1; cdr3_nt: TGTGCCAGCAGCTTGGACAGGGGGCGGGAGCAGTACTTC; cdr3_aa: CASSLDRGREQYF
clone_size: few; v_call: TRBV6-4; j_call: TRBJ2-1; d_call: TRBD2; cdr3_nt: TGTGCCAGCAGTGACACTAGCGGAGCCTACAATGAGCAGTTCTTC; cdr3_aa: CASSDTSGAYNEQFF
clone_size: few; v_call: TRBV3-1/TRBV3-2; j_call: TRBJ2-2; d_call: TRBD2; cdr3_nt: TGTGCCAGCAGCCAGTTAGCGGGAGGGAACACCGGGGAGCTGTTTTTT; cdr3_aa: CASSQLAGGNTGELFF
clone_size: -; v_call: TRBV18; j_call: TRBJ1-4; d_call: -; cdr3_nt: TGTGCCAGCTCACGCGGGGGCCGGGAGGAAAAACTGTTTTTT; cdr3_aa: CASSRGGREEKLFF
clone_size: once; v_call: TRBV2; j_call: TRBJ1-5; d_call: -; cdr3_nt: TGTGCCAGCGGGCCCGGGGGTCAGCCCCAGCATTTT; cdr3_aa: CASGPGGQPQHF